What follows are 25 T cell receptor beta chains derived from one specimen sequenced in a study of blood T cell repertoires in COVID-19. The method was immunoSEQ multiplex PCR; TCRdb's version includes in-frame clones alone and lacks a portion of them. The profile shows 150,000 to 200,000 clones, about nine tenths of them singletons. Sequencing was done on a sample of peripheral blood. These receptors all stem from a man aged 50 to 60 with acute or convalescent COVID-19.

This chain uses TRBV5-6 with TRBJ2-3; 12 bases line up with TRBD2. Germline CDR1 reads SGHDT; CDR2 reads YYEEEE. Trimming removed 7 bases from V and 7 bases from J; junction bases left unmatched: 10. The CDR3 covers 15 residues. The CDR3 spells CASGGLAGRYNTQYF. The CDR3 bases are TGTGCCAGCGGCGGACTAGCGGGGAGGTATAATACGCAGTATTTT.

Of note for this clone: In the same sample, other DNA sequences code for this CDR3. The chain carries TRBV19 and TRBJ1-3; D is ambiguous. The length of the CDR3 is 13 residues. In germline, CDR1 is LNHDA, CDR2 SQIVND (reference sequence). The V gene lost 5 bases and the J gene lost 0 bases, with 5 bases spanning the gap. The CDR3 reads CASSRDSGNTIYF. CDR3 DNA sequence: TGTGCCAGTAGTCGGGACTCTGGAAACACCATATATTTT.

V gene TRBV5-8 combines with J gene TRBJ2-1; D is possibly TRBD2 (5 bases). This CDR3 is 15 amino acids long. The germline V gene encodes CDR1 SGHTS and CDR2 YDEGEE. V was pared by 1 base and J by 4 bases, with 12 bases between. In DNA, the CDR3 is TGTGCCAGCAGCTTGAACCCCGGGATGTACAATGAGCAGTTCTTC. Protein sequence: CASSLNPGMYNEQFF.

The chain carries TRBV5-1 and TRBJ1-1; the D gene is possibly TRBD1 (6 bases). Trimming pared 0 bases from V and 6 bases from J, leaving 15 bases between. Germline V gene lookup returns CDR1 SGHRS and CDR2 YFSETQ. This CDR3 contains 15 residues. The CDR3 coding sequence is TGCGCCAGCAGCTTGGGCAGGGGTGGGAGTCCTGAAGCTTTCTTT. The encoded protein is CASSLGRGGSPEAFF.

This chain connects TRBV27 to TRBJ2-7, with 8 bases identical to TRBD2. The CDR3 runs 17 residues. The germline gives CDR1 MNHEY, CDR2 SMNVEV (reference sequence). J was trimmed by 0 bases and V by 1 base; bases with no gene match: 8. DNA of the CDR3: TGTGCCAGCAGTTTATTGCGGGGGGACAAAGACTCCTACGAGCAGTACTTC. The encoded protein is CASSLLRGDKDSYEQYF.

The chain has TRBV6-5 and TRBJ2-7, with 8 nucleotides matching TRBD1. The V segment lost 6 bases and the J segment 4 bases; nucleotides outside the gene matches: 11. Germline CDR1 and CDR2: MNHEY and SVGAGI. The CDR3 sequence is 15 residues long. The CDR3 sequence: CASRRGQGAWYEQYF. The CDR3 coding sequence is TGTGCCAGCAGGAGGGGCCAGGGGGCGTGGTACGAGCAGTACTTC.

This clone appeared a few times. The rearrangement links TRBV4-3 to TRBJ1-4, with a possible D match to TRBD1 (6 bases). Trimming took 1 base from V and 4 from J, leaving 13 bases between them. Germline CDR1 reads LGHNA; CDR2 reads YSLEER. This CDR3 has 16 amino acids. The CDR3 loop reads CASSQGSDSRNEKLFF. DNA of the CDR3: TGCGCCAGCAGCCAAGGGTCGGACAGCCGTAATGAAAAACTGTTTTTT.

This clone is a singleton in its sample. CDR3 in DNA: TGTGCCAGCAGCCCGACCCCCGGGTTTTCTGTTTCATATGGCTACACCTTC. Residues: CASSPTPGFSVSYGYTF. This chain links TRBV28 with TRBJ1-2; D unresolved. Per the germline V gene, CDR1 is MDHEN and CDR2 is SYDVKM. This CDR3 is built from 17 residues. Trimming removed 6 bases from V and 5 bases from J, with 25 bases in between.

This chain links TRBV11-2 with TRBJ2-7; D not certain. Germline lookup yields CDR1 SGHAT and CDR2 FQNNGV. V was pared by 5 bases and J by 6 bases, with 8 bases between. This CDR3 region has 11 residues. The CDR3 loop is CASSPLREQYF. Here the CDR3 DNA reads TGTGCCAGCAGCCCCCTGCGCGAGCAGTACTTC.

The rearrangement uses TRBV7-2 and TRBJ1-6; D perhaps matches TRBD1 (5 bases). This CDR3 comprises 17 residues. Germline V CDR1 and CDR2: SGHTA, FQGNSA. V was pared by 6 bases and J by 7 bases, with 22 bases between. The DNA for the CDR3 is TGTGCCAGCAGTCAGGCGGGCCCGGGGGGTCCAAATTCACCCCTCCACTTT. It translates to CASSQAGPGGPNSPLHF.

This clone has only one observation. The chain uses TRBV4-1 and TRBJ2-7, with TRBD1 identical over 9 bases. Trimming cost V 3 bases and J 3 bases; bases outside gene matches: 6. The CDR3 contains 15 residues. In germline, CDR1 is MGHRA, CDR2 YSYEKL. This CDR3 reads CASSQVKGQGYEQYF. Written as DNA, the CDR3 is TGCGCCAGCAGCCAGGTGAAGGGACAGGGCTACGAGCAGTACTTC.

The J gene is TRBJ2-7, the V gene TRBV27, with TRBD1 matching 8 bases. The V and J ends lost 2 bases and 1 base, in that order; junction bases with no gene match: 4. CDR3 length: 15 amino acids. Germline V gives CDR1 MNHEY, CDR2 SMNVEV (reference sequence). The CDR3 here is CASSLGQGASYEQYF. CDR3 nucleotide sequence: TGTGCCAGCAGTTTAGGTCAGGGGGCTTCCTACGAGCAGTACTTC.

This chain joins TRBV9 and TRBJ2-1; 7 positions agree with TRBD1. V lost 4 bases to trimming and J lost 8 bases; unmatched junction nucleotides: 12. The CDR3 is made up of 15 amino acids. CDR1 and CDR2 (germline): SGDLS, YYNGEE. The CDR3 here is CASSLRGRGLDEQFF. In DNA form, the CDR3 reads TGTGCCAGCAGCCTTAGGGGCAGGGGGTTAGATGAGCAGTTCTTC.

This rearrangement joins TRBV6-2 or TRBV6-3 to TRBJ2-5; D is possibly TRBD2 (5 bases). The V end lost 5 bases, the J end lost 2 bases, and 18 bases lay between the germline ends. Germline CDR1 and CDR2: MNHEY and SVGEGT. This CDR3 is 16 amino acids long. CDR3 sequence (DNA): TGTGCCAGCAGTCGAAGGAAACTAGGACCTCAAGAGACCCAGTACTTC. Amino acid sequence: CASSRRKLGPQETQYF.

This chain links TRBV5-1 with TRBJ2-2, with TRBD1 identical over 7 bases. V gave up 3 bases and J gave up 4 bases; unmatched junction bases: 3. This CDR3 contains 14 residues. Germline loops: CDR1 SGHRS, CDR2 YFSETQ. CDR3 nucleotides: TGCGCCAGCAGCTCCCGACAGGGCACCGGGGAGCTGTTTTTT. Protein product: CASSSRQGTGELFF.

J is TRBJ2-1 and V is TRBV25-1; 9 bases map to TRBD2. This CDR3 has 13 residues. The V segment lost 2 bases and the J segment 12 bases; nucleotides outside the gene matches: 5. CDR1 is MGHDK, CDR2 SYGVNS, per germline. The CDR3 coding sequence is TGTGCCAGCAGTGAAGCTAGCGGGGTGGGGCAGTTCTTC. Its translation: CASSEASGVGQFF.

The rearrangement links TRBV4-1 to TRBJ2-1, with TRBD2 as a possible D gene (6 bases). Trimming removed 3 bases at V and 2 bases at J, with 17 bases between. The CDR3 has 17 residues. The germline V gene has CDR1 MGHRA and CDR2 YSYEKL. DNA for the CDR3: TGCGCCAGCAGCCAGGGCGGACGGGAGTCCGCCTACAATGAGCAGTTCTTC. Its translation: CASSQGGRESAYNEQFF.

This chain's CDR3 is CASSRGVWGQGSNQPQHF. The CDR3, as DNA: TGTGCCAGTAGTAGGGGGGTTTGGGGACAGGGGAGCAATCAGCCCCAGCATTTT. The chain is built from TRBV19 and TRBJ1-5, with 10 positions matching TRBD1. The CDR3 totals 18 residues. The V gene end was trimmed by 4 bases and the J gene end by 1 base; junction bases not matched to a gene: 10. Germline V gives CDR1 LNHDA, CDR2 SQIVND (reference sequence). The whole variable domain, filled in from reference TRBV19 and TRBJ1-5, reads DGGITQSPKYLFRKEGQNVTLSCEQNLNHDAMYWYRQDPGQGLRLIYYSQIVNDFQKGDIAEGYSVSREKKESFPLTVTSAQKNPTAFYLCASSRGVWGQGSNQPQHFGDGTRLSIL.

This chain links TRBV6-2 or TRBV6-3 with TRBJ2-5; 7 bases map to TRBD1. Losses at the gene ends were 6 bases for V and 5 bases for J; bases not matched to a gene: 9. In germline, CDR1 is MNHEY, CDR2 SVGEGT. This CDR3 is built from 14 residues. CDR3 DNA: TGTGCCAGCAGCAAGACAGGGCCGGACGAGACCCAGTACTTC. Translated: CASSKTGPDETQYF.

This sequence joins TRBV25-1 and TRBJ2-5, with D perhaps TRBD1 (5 bases). V gave up 1 base and J gave up 5 bases, with 17 bases separating them. The CDR3 loop spans 16 amino acids. CDR1 and CDR2 from the germline V gene are MGHDK and SYGVNS. This CDR3 reads CASSESPRRGRETQYF. As DNA, the CDR3 is TGTGCCAGCAGTGAATCCCCTCGTAGGGGCCGGGAGACCCAGTACTTC. Variable domain in full (rest from reference TRBV25-1 and TRBJ2-5): EADIYQTPRYLVIGTGKKITLECSQTMGHDKMYWYQQDPGMELHLIHYSYGVNSTEKGDLSSESTVSRIRTEHFPLTLESARPSHTSQYLCASSESPRRGRETQYFGPGTRLLVL.

The V gene is TRBV7-9, the J gene TRBJ1-2; D call uncertain. V lost 3 bases to trimming and J lost 0 bases, with 5 bases between them. CDR1 and CDR2 (germline): SEHNR, FQNEAQ (reference sequence). This CDR3 is 13 amino acids long. In DNA form, the CDR3 reads TGTGCCAGCAGCTTGTCAGCTAACTATGGCTACACCTTC. Amino acid sequence: CASSLSANYGYTF.

Only one count was recorded for this clone. The genes are TRBV7-2 and TRBJ2-1, with D possibly being TRBD2 (5 bases). V was trimmed by 5 bases and J by 2 bases, leaving 13 bases between them. Germline V gene sequence: CDR1 SGHTA, CDR2 FQGNSA. This CDR3 is built from 15 residues. The CDR3 here is CASSRTDNPYNEQFF. The CDR3 nucleotides read TGTGCCAGCAGCCGGACTGATAATCCCTACAATGAGCAGTTCTTC.

This clone has a single count. J is TRBJ2-1 and V is TRBV30; 10 bases fit TRBD2. Germline V gives CDR1 GTSNPN, CDR2 SVGIG (reference sequence). The CDR3 totals 13 residues. Trimming took 8 bases from V and 7 from J; bases not matched to a gene: 8. CDR3 DNA sequence: TGTGCCGGAAGCGGGGGGGCGTGGAATGAGCAGTTCTTC. It yields the protein CAGSGGAWNEQFF.

CDR3 sequence: CATQALGLPQETQYF. Here the CDR3 DNA reads TGTGCCACCCAGGCTCTGGGACTGCCCCAAGAGACCCAGTACTTC. The chain uses TRBV27 and TRBJ2-5; possible D gene TRBD2, 6 bases. V lost 10 bases, J lost 1 base, and 19 bases lay in between. CDR3 size: 15 residues. Germline V lookup: CDR1 MNHEY, CDR2 SMNVEV (reference sequence).

In this sample, this clone turned up once. The chain uses TRBV7-9 and TRBJ1-1, with TRBD1 matching over 7 bases. The CDR3 has 14 residues. Germline values: CDR1 SEHNR, CDR2 FQNEAQ (reference sequence). With 5 bases clipped from V and 1 base from J, the junction kept 4 bases outside the gene matches. CDR3 residues: CASSLRGQNTEAFF. CDR3 DNA: TGTGCCAGCAGCCTGAGGGGGCAGAACACTGAAGCTTTCTTT.